This TCR beta chain is from a study of molecular identifiers for immune sequencing clone quantification. Study-level results: Single-cell amounts of spiked Jurkat TCR RNA were reportedly detectable among some 1 million naive cells.

Each CDR3 protein gets one entry after TCRdb re-called the PCR reads with MiXCR. Among 100,000 or so distinct CDR3 sequences listed, around 30% were seen once. Every naive CD8 library was made from between roughly 18,000 and 1,100,000 sorted cells with 10%, 30% or 50% RNA. Note on this clonotype: Antigen: not known.

CDR1 and CDR2 (germline): SNHLY, FYNNEI. There are 13 residues in the CDR3. Trimming took 8 bases from V and 4 from J, leaving 13 bases between them. The TCR comes from a human donor in good health. Some libraries in this study had Jurkat cell RNA spiked in. Sequenced material: naive CD8+ T cells from blood, with Jurkat cell RNA spiked in. Subset noted: FACS-sorted CD8+CD4-CCR7+CD45RA+ naive T cells. The V gene is TRBV2, the J gene TRBJ2-3; D not resolved. The CDR3 sequence is CASVNTNSDTQYF. CDR3 nucleotide sequence: TGTGCCAGCGTCAATACTAATTCAGATACGCAGTATTTT. The full variable domain, completed using reference TRBV2 and TRBJ2-3, is EPEVTQTPSHQVTQMGQEVILRCVPISNHLYFYWYRQILGQKVEFLVSFYNNEISEKSEIFDDQFSVERPDGSNFTLKIRSTKLEDSAMYFCASVNTNSDTQYFGPGTRLTVL.